Detailed here is one TCR beta chain. The entry originates in a study of blood T cell repertoires in COVID-19. V shed 1 base and J 2 bases; nucleotides not matched to a gene: 14. Germline CDR1 reads LNHNV; CDR2 reads YYDKDF (reference sequence). This CDR3 comprises 18 residues. Profiled with immunoSEQ multiplex PCR; TCRdb holds only in-frame clones, not every one. The table records fewer than 250,000 clones, more than 75% of them present only once. The material sequenced was peripheral blood. The rearrangement uses TRBV15 and TRBJ2-7; 7 bases fit TRBD2. The clonotype comes from a human donor in a cohort sampled during active COVID-19. DNA of the CDR3: TGTGCCACCAGCAGAGGGGGTGGGCGGGAGTCGATTGCCTACGAGCAGTACTTC. It encodes CATSRGGGRESIAYEQYF.